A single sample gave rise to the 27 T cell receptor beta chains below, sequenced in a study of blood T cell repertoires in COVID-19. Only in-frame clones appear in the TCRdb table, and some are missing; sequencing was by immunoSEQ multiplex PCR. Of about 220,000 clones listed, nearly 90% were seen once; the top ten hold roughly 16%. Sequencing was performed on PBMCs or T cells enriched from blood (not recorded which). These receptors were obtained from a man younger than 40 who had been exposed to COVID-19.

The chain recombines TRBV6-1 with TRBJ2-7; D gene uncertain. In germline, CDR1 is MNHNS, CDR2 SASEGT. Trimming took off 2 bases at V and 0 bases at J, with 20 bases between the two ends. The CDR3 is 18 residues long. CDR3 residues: CASSELKQPEKSSYEQYF. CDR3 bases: TGTGCCAGCAGTGAATTGAAACAGCCCGAAAAATCCTCCTACGAGCAGTACTTC.

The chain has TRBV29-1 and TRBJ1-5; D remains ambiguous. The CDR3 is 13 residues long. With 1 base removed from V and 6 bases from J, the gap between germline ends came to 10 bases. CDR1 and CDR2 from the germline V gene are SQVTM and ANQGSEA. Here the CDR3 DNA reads TGCAGCGTTGAAGTCATCGAGGGTCAGCCCCAGCATTTT. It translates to CSVEVIEGQPQHF.

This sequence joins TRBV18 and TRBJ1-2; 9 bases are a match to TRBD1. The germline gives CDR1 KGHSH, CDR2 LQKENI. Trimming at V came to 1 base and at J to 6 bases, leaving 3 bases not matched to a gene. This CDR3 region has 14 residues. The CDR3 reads CASSPRTGDDGYTF. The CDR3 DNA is TGTGCCAGCTCACCACGGACAGGGGATGATGGCTACACCTTC.

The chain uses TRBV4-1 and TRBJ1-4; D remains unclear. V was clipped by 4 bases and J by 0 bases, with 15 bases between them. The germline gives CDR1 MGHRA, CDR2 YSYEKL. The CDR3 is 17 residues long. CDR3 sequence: CASSRFPAASTNEKLFF. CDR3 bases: TGCGCCAGCAGCCGCTTCCCCGCAGCGTCAACTAATGAAAAACTGTTTTTT.

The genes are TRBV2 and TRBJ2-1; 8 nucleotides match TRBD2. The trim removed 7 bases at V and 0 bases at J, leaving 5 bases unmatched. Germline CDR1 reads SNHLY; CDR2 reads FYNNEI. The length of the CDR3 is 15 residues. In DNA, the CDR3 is TGTGCCAGCATTGAGCGGGGGAACTCCTACAATGAGCAGTTCTTC. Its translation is CASIERGNSYNEQFF. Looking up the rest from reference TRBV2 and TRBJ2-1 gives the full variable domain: EPEVTQTPSHQVTQMGQEVILRCVPISNHLYFYWYRQILGQKVEFLVSFYNNEISEKSEIFDDQFSVERPDGSNFTLKIRSTKLEDSAMYFCASIERGNSYNEQFFGPGTRLTVL.

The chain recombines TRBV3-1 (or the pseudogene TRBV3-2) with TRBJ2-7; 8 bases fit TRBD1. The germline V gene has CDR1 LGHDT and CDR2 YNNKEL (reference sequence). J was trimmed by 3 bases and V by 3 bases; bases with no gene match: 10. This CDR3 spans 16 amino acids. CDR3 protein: CASSQWIRDRFYEQYF. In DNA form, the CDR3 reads TGTGCCAGCAGCCAGTGGATCCGGGACAGGTTCTACGAGCAGTACTTC.

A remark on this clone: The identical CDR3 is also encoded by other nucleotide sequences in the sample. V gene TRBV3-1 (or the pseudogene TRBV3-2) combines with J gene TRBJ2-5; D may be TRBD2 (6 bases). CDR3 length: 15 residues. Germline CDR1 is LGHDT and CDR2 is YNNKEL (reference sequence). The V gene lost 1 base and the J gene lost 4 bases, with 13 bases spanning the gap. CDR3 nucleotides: TGTGCCAGCAGCCAAGTGGGGACTTCAGGAGAGACCCAGTACTTC. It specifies CASSQVGTSGETQYF.

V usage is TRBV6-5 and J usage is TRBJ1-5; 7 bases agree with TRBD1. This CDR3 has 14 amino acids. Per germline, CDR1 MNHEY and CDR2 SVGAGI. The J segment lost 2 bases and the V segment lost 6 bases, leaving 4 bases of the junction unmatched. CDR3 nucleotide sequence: TGTGCCAGCAGGCAAGGACAGGGCAATCAGCCCCAGCATTTT. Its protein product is CASRQGQGNQPQHF.

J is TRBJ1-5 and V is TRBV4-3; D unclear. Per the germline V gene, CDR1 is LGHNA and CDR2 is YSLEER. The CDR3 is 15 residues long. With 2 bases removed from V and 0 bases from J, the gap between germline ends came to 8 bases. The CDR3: CASSQQRYSNQPQHF. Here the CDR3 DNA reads TGCGCCAGCAGCCAACAGCGGTATAGCAATCAGCCCCAGCATTTT.

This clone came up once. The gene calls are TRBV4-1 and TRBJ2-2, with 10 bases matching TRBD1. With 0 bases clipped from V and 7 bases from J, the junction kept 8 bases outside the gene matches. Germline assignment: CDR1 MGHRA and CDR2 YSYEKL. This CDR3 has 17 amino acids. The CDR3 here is CASSQDPQTGGFGELFF. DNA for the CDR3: TGCGCCAGCAGCCAAGATCCCCAGACAGGGGGCTTCGGGGAGCTGTTTTTT.

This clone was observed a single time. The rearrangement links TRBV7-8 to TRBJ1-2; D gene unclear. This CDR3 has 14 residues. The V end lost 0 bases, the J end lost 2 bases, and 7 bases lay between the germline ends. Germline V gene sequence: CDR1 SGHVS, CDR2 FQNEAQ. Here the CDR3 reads CASSLALRNYGYTF. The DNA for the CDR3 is TGTGCCAGCAGCTTAGCGCTCAGAAACTATGGCTACACCTTC.

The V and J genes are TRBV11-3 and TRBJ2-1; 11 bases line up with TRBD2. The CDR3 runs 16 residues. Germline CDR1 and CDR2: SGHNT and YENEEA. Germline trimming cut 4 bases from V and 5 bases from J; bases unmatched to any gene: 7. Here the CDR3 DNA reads TGTGCCAGCAGCTCACTAGCGGGGGTTCCCCACAATGAGCAGTTCTTC. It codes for CASSSLAGVPHNEQFF. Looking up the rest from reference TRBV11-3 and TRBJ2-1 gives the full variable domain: EAGVVQSPRYKIIEKKQPVAFWCNPISGHNTLYWYLQNLGQGPELLIRYENEEAVDDSQLPKDRFSAERLKGVDSTLKIQPAELGDSAVYLCASSSLAGVPHNEQFFGPGTRLTVL.

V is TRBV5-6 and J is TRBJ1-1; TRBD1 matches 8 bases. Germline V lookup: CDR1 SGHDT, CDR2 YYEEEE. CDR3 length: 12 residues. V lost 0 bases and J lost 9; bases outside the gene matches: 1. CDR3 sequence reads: CASSLDRGKAFF. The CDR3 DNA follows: TGTGCCAGCAGCTTGGACAGGGGGAAAGCTTTCTTT. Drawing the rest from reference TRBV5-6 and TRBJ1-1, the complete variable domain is DAGVTQSPTHLIKTRGQQVTLRCSPKSGHDTVSWYQQALGQGPQFIFQYYEEEERQRGNFPDRFSGHQFPNYSSELNVNALLLGDSALYLCASSLDRGKAFFGQGTRLTVV.

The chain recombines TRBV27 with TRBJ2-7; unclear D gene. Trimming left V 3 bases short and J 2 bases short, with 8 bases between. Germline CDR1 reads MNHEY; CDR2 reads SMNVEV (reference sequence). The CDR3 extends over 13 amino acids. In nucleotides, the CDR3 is TGTGCCAGCAGTTTCGGTGCCCCCTACGAGCAGTACTTC. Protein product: CASSFGAPYEQYF.

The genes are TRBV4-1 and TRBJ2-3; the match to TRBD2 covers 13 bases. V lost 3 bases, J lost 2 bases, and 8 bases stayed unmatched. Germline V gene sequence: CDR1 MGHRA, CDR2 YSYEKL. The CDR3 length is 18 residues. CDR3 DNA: TGCGCCAGCAGCCAGAGAACCGGGACTAGCGGGGCCACAGATACGCAGTATTTT. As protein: CASSQRTGTSGATDTQYF.

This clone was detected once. CDR3 sequence: CASSALGLVAGGLTDTQYF. The CDR3 DNA reads as TGTGCCAGCAGCGCCCTCGGACTTGTAGCGGGGGGTCTCACAGATACGCAGTATTTT. The chain links TRBV9 to TRBJ2-3; 10 positions match TRBD2. Per the germline V gene, CDR1 is SGDLS and CDR2 is YYNGEE. The CDR3 contains 19 residues. V shed 3 bases and J 2 bases; nucleotides not matched to a gene: 15.

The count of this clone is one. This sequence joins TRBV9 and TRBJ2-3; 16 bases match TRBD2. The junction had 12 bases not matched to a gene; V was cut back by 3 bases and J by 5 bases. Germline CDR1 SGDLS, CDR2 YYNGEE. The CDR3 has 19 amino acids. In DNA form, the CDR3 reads TGTGCCAGCAGCGACGACCCGGGACTAGCGGGGGGGCCGGTAGATACGCAGTATTTT. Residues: CASSDDPGLAGGPVDTQYF.

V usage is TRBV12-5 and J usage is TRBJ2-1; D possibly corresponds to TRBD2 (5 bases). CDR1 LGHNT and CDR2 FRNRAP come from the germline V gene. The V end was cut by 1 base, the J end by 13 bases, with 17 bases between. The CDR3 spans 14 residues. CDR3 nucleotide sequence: TGTGCTAGTGGTTTGGAACTAGGCAGTTTTTCCCAGTTCTTC. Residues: CASGLELGSFSQFF.

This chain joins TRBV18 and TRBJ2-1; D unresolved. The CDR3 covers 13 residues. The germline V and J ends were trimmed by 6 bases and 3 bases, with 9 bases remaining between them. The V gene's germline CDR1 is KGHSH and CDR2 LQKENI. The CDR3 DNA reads TGTGCCAGCTCGGCGGCCAGCTACAATGAGCAGTTCTTC. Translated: CASSAASYNEQFF.

CDR3 nucleotide sequence: TGTGCCAGCTCACCACGGTCACAGGGGGCCTATGGCTACACCTTC. Amino acids: CASSPRSQGAYGYTF. The V call is TRBV18, the J call TRBJ1-2, with TRBD1 identical over 9 bases. Unmatched junction bases numbered 4, after V lost 1 base and J lost 4 bases. CDR1 is KGHSH and CDR2 is LQKENI in the germline V gene. The CDR3 sequence is 15 residues long.

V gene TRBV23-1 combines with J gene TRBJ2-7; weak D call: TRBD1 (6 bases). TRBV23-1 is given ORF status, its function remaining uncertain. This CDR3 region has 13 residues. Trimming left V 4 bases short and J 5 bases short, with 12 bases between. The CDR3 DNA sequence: TGCGCCAGCAGTCTAGGCAGGGGTAACGAGCAGTACTTC. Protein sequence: CASSLGRGNEQYF.

Here the CDR3 reads CASSRDSDGEQYF. CDR3 nucleotide sequence: TGTGCCAGCAGCCGGGACTCCGATGGGGAGCAGTACTTC. The rearrangement uses TRBV7-3 and TRBJ2-7, with D possibly TRBD2 on 6 matching bases. The CDR3 spans 13 residues. V lost 5 bases and J 7 bases, leaving 15 bases between the germline ends. Germline V gene data show CDR1 as SGHTA and CDR2 as FQGTGA.

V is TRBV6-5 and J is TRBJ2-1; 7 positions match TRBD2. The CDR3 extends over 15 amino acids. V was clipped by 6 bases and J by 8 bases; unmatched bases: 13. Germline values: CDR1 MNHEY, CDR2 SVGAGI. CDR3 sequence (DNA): TGTGCCAGCAGGAGAGGGACTATCTCCTCCGATGAGCAGTTCTTC. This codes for CASRRGTISSDEQFF.

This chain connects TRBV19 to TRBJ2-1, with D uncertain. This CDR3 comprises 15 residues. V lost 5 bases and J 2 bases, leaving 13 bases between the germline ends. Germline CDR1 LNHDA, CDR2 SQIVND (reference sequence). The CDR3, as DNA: TGTGCCAGTAGTTTTTTGGGCAGTACCTACAATGAGCAGTTCTTC. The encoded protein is CASSFLGSTYNEQFF.

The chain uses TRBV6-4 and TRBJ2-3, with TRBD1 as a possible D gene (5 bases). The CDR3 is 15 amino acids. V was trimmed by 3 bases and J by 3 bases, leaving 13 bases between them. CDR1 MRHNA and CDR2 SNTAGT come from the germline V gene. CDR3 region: CASSEGGASTDTQYF. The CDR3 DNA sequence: TGTGCCAGCAGTGAAGGTGGGGCGAGTACAGATACGCAGTATTTT.

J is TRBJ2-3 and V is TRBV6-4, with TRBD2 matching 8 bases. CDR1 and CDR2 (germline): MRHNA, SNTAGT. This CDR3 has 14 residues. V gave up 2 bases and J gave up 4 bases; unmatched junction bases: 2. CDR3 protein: CASSDGGLADTQYF. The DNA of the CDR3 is TGTGCCAGCAGTGACGGGGGACTAGCAGATACGCAGTATTTT.

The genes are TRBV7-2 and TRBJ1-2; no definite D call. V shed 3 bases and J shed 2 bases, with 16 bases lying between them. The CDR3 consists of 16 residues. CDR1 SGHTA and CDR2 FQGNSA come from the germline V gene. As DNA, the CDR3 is TGTGCCAGCAGCTTCACCTGGTCGGCGGGGAACTATGGCTACACCTTC. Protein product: CASSFTWSAGNYGYTF.